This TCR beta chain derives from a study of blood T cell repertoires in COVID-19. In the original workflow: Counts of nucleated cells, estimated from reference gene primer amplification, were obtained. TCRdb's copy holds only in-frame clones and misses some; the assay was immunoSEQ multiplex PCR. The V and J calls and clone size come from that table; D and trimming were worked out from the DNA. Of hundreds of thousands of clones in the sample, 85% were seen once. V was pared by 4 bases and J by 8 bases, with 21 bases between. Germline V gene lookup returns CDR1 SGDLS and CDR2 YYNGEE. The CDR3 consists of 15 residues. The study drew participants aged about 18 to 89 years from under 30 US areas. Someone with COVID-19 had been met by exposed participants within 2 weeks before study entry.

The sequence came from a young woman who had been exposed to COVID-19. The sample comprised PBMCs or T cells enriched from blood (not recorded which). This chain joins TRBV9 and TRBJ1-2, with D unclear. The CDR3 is CASSLTSGGPDGYTF. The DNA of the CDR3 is TGTGCCAGCAGCCTTACCTCGGGAGGGCCCGACGGCTACACCTTC.